This T cell receptor (beta chain) was observed in a study of blood T cells in healthy people across ages. The germline V gene encodes CDR1 MNHEY and CDR2 SVGEGT. The CDR3 length is 15 residues. V dropped 6 bases and J dropped 4 bases, with 13 bases sitting between them. A note on this clonotype: Its specificity is not known.

A second roughly 6 to 12 cycle PCR used barcoded and J-beta primers. TCRdb analysed the 5' RACE reads with MiXCR anew, one entry per CDR3 protein. The sample yields about 290,000 distinct CDR3 sequences, 25% to 30% seen once. Study-level findings and limits: Donors of long life had a larger count of naive CD4+ cells and greater diversity than aged donors. Possibly, changes in expanded clonotypes were confounded because donor CMV status was unknown. The fall in TCR beta diversity per million T cells was roughly linear with age.

V usage is TRBV6-2 or TRBV6-3 and J usage is TRBJ2-6, with no clear D. The sequence derives from a woman aged 70-85 years in good health. The sample was blood. The chain's CDR3 is CASRGNSGGANVLTF. In DNA, the CDR3 is TGTGCCAGCAGGGGGAACTCCGGCGGGGCCAACGTCCTGACTTTC.